This entry describes one T cell receptor beta chain. The germline gives CDR1 SGHNT, CDR2 YENEEA. V was trimmed by 0 bases and J by 7 bases, leaving 7 bases between them. The length of the CDR3 is 13 residues. Assay used: immunoSEQ multiplex PCR; TCRdb lists only in-frame clones, some missing. This sample has about 51,000 clones, with around 81% found just once. This sample stems from a study of OX40 agonist ivuxolimab in advanced cancers. For the study at large: Intravenous ivuxolimab at 0.01 to 10 mg/kg was given to patients every 2 weeks.

This chain connects TRBV11-3 to TRBJ2-1; D unresolved. The sequence was collected from an adult with an advanced solid tumor such as melanoma, head and neck, liver or kidney cancer. The source material was CD4+ or CD8+ T cells sorted from blood, sampled in a trial of the OX40 agonist ivuxolimab. Here the CDR3 reads CASSLEQNNEQFF. The CDR3 region has the DNA TGTGCCAGCAGCTTAGAACAGAATAATGAGCAGTTCTTC.